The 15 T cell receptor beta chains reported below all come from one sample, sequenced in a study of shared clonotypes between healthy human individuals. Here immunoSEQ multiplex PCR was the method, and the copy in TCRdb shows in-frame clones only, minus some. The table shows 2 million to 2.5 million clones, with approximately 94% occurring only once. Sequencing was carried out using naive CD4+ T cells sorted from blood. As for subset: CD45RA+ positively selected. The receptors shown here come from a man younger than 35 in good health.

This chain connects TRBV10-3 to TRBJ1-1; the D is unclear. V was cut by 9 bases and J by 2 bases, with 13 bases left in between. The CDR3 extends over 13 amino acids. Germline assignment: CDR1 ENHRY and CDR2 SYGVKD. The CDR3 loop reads CAITMALNTEAFF. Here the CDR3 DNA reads TGTGCCATAACGATGGCGCTTAACACTGAAGCTTTCTTT.

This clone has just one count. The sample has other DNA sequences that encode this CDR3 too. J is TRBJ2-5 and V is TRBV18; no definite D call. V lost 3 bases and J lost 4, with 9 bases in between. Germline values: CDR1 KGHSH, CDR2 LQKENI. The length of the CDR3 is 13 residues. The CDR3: CASSPPQAETQYF. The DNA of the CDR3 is TGTGCCAGCTCACCCCCGCAGGCAGAGACCCAGTACTTC.

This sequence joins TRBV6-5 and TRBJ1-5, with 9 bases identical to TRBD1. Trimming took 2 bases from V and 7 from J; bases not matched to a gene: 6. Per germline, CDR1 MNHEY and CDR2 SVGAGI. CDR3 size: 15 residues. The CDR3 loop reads CASSYGQGKGQPQHF. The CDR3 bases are TGTGCCAGCAGTTACGGACAGGGGAAAGGGCAGCCCCAGCATTTT.

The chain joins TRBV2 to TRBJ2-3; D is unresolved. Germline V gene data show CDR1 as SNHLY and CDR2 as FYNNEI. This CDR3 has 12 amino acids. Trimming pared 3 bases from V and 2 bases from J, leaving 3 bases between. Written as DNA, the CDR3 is TGTGCCAGCAGTGATTTCACAGATACGCAGTATTTT. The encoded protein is CASSDFTDTQYF.

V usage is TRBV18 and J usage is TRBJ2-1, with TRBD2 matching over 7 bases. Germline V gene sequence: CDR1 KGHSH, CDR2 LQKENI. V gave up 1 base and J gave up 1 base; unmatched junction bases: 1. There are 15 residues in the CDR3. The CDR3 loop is CASSPQAGSYNEQFF. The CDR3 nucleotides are TGTGCCAGCTCACCACAAGCGGGGTCCTACAATGAGCAGTTCTTC.

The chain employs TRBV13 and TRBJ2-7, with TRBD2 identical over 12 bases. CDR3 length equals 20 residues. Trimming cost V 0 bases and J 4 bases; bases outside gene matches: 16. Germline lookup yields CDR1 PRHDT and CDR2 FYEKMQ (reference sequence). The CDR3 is CASSLGLAGGPTKIQYEQYF. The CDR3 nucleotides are TGTGCCAGCAGCTTAGGACTAGCGGGAGGCCCGACGAAAATACAATACGAGCAGTACTTC.

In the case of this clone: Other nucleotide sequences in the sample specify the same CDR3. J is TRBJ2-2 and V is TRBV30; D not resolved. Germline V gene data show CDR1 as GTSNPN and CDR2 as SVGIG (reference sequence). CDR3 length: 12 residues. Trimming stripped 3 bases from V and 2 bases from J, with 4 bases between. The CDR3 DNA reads TGTGCCTGGAGAGAAAACACCGGGGAGCTGTTTTTT. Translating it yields CAWRENTGELFF.

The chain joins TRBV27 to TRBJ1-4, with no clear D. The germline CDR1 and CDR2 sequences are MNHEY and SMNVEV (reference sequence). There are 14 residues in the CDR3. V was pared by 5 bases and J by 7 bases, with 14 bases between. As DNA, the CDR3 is TGTGCCAGCAGTCACGCCGGGCTCATTGAAAAACTGTTTTTT. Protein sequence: CASSHAGLIEKLFF.

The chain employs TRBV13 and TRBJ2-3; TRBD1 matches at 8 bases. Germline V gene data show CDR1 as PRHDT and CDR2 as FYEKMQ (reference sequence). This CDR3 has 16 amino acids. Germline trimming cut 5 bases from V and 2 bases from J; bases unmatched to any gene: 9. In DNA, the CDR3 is TGTGCCAGCAGCACCCGACAGGGGAAAGACACAGATACGCAGTATTTT. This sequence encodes CASSTRQGKDTDTQYF.

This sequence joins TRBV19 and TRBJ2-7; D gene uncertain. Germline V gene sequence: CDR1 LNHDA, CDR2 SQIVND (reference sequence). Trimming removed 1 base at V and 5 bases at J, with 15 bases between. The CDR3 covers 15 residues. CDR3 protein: CASSIVIALIHEQYF. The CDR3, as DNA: TGTGCCAGTAGTATAGTAATTGCCTTAATCCACGAGCAGTACTTC.

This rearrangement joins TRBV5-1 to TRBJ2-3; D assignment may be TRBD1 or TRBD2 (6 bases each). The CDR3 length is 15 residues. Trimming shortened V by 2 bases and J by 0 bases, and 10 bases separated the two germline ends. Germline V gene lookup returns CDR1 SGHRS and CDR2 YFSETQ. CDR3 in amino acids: CASSFTGASTDTQYF. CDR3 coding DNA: TGCGCCAGCAGCTTTACGGGGGCCAGCACAGATACGCAGTATTTT. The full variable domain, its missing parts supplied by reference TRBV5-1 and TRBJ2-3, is KAGVTQTPRYLIKTRGQQVTLSCSPISGHRSVSWYQQTPGQGLQFLFEYFSETQRNKGNFPGRFSGRQFSNSRSEMNVSTLELGDSALYLCASSFTGASTDTQYFGPGTRLTVL.

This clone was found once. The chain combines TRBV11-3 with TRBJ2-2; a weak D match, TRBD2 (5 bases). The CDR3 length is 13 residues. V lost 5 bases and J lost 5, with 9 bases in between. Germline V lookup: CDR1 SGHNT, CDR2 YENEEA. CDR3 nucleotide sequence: TGTGCCAGCAGCCTGGACTCGACCGGGGAGCTGTTTTTT. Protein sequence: CASSLDSTGELFF.

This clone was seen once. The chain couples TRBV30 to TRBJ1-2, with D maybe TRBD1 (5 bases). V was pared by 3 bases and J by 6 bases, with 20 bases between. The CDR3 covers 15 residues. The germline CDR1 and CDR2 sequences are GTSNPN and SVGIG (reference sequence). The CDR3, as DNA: TGTGCCTGGAGCTGGGGCAGTACCACAATCAATGGCTACACCTTC. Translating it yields CAWSWGSTTINGYTF. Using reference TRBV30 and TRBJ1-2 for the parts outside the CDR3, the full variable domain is SQTIHQWPATLVQPVGSPLSLECTVEGTSNPNLYWYRQAAGRGLQLLFYSVGIGQISSEVPQNLSASRPQDRQFILSSKKLLLSDSGFYLCAWSWGSTTINGYTFGSGTRLTVV.

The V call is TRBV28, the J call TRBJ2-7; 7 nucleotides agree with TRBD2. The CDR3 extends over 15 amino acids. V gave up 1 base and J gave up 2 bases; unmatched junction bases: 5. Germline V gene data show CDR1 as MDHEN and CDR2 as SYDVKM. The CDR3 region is CASSLSLAYAYEQYF. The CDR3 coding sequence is TGTGCCAGCAGTTTATCACTAGCGTATGCCTACGAGCAGTACTTC.

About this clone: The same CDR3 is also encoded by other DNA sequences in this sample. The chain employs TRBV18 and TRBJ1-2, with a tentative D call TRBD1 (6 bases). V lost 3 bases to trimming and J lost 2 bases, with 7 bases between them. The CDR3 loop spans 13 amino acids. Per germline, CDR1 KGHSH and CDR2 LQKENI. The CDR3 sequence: CASSPQGNYGYTF. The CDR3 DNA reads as TGTGCCAGCTCACCGCAGGGGAACTATGGCTACACCTTC.